The rows below give T cell receptor beta chains drawn from one sample of a study of blood T cell repertoires in COVID-19. Measured with immunoSEQ multiplex PCR; TCRdb has only the in-frame clones, and not every one. The repertoire has some 250,000 clones, 85% to 90% of them found once; the top ten carry 8.8%. Sequencing was carried out using PBMCs or T cells enriched from blood (not recorded which). Every receptor here comes from a man aged 40-49 years who had recovered from COVID-19. The CDR3 runs from the conserved cysteine through the conserved F or W. The order of the fields is clone size, J gene, D gene, V gene, CDR3 DNA, CDR3 protein. D genes are given only for firm matches. Clone size, where shown, is once, few, many, or a class for clones that have expanded.

-	TRBJ2-3	-	TRBV5-1	TGCGCCAGCAGCTTGGTTCAGGGGTCAGATACGCAGTATTTT	CASSLVQGSDTQYF
once	TRBJ1-2	-	TRBV16	TGTGCCAGCAGCCCTTACAGGGTGAGGACCTATGGCTACACCTTC	CASSPYRVRTYGYTF
-	TRBJ2-3	TRBD1	TRBV5-1	TGCGCCAGCAGCTTAACAGGGGGCTCAGATACGCAGTATTTT	CASSLTGGSDTQYF
-	TRBJ2-7	TRBD1	TRBV29-1	TGCAGCGTTGAATCTGGACAGGGGGCGGTCGGCGAGCAGTACTTC	CSVESGQGAVGEQYF
-	TRBJ1-2	-	TRBV19	TGTGCCAGTAGTATACCCGCAGACACCAACTATGGCTACACCTTC	CASSIPADTNYGYTF
-	TRBJ2-3	TRBD2	TRBV7-3	TGTGCCAGCAGCTTAGAAGCGGGGGGCACAGATACGCAGTATTTT	CASSLEAGGTDTQYF
-	TRBJ2-3	TRBD2	TRBV12-5	TGTGCTAGTGGTTTTGTGGCGGGAGGGTTGGCAGATACGCAGTATTTT	CASGFVAGGLADTQYF
-	TRBJ2-1	-	TRBV2	TGTGCCAGCAGTGAAAATCCCACTAGTTTCAATGAGCAGTTCTTC	CASSENPTSFNEQFF
once	TRBJ2-7	TRBD1	TRBV7-6	TGTGCCAGCAGCCCTCGGACAGGGACCTACGAGCAGTACTTC	CASSPRTGTYEQYF
-	TRBJ2-7	TRBD2	TRBV10-2	TGCGCCAGCAGTGGGAATATAGGACTAGCGGGAGAATACGAGCAGTACTTC	CASSGNIGLAGEYEQYF
-	TRBJ1-1	-	TRBV19	TGTGCCAGTAGTATAGTCCCAGGGCAGGGGAGCACTGAAGCTTTCTTT	CASSIVPGQGSTEAFF
once	TRBJ1-5	TRBD1	TRBV7-8	TGTGCCAGCAGCTTAATAAGGACAGGGGTTCAGAGCAATCAGCCCCAGCATTTT	CASSLIRTGVQSNQPQHF
once	TRBJ1-5	-	TRBV29-1	TGCAGCGTTGTGGACGGTGGCTACAGGTCCCAGCATTTT	CSVVDGGYRSQHF
-	TRBJ1-5	TRBD1	TRBV6-2/TRBV6-3	TGTGCCAGCAGTTACGCCAGGGGGAATCAGCCCCAGCATTTT	CASSYARGNQPQHF
-	TRBJ2-7	TRBD1	TRBV5-4	TGTGCCAGCAGCATAGGACAGGGACGCGACGAGCAGTACTTC	CASSIGQGRDEQYF
-	TRBJ1-4	TRBD1	TRBV30	TGTGCCTGGACCGAGGACAGGGAAGGGGAAAAACTGTTTTTT	CAWTEDREGEKLFF
-	TRBJ1-4	-	TRBV2	TGTGCCAGCAACCGAAAGGGCAGTCTTTTGCGGGATGAAAAACTGTTTTTT	CASNRKGSLLRDEKLFF
-	TRBJ1-6	TRBD1	TRBV7-2	TGTGCCAGCAGCTCCAGGGGGACAGGGTTCTTTAATTCACCCCTCCACTTT	CASSSRGTGFFNSPLHF
-	TRBJ2-1	TRBD2	TRBV5-4	TGTGCCAGCAGCTTTGCCGGGACTAGCGGTTACAATGAGCAGTTCTTC	CASSFAGTSGYNEQFF
-	TRBJ2-7	TRBD1	TRBV5-5	TGTGCCAGCAGTACAGAACAGGGGGCGTTTTACGAGCAGTACTTC	CASSTEQGAFYEQYF
once	TRBJ2-7	-	TRBV12-3/TRBV12-4	TGTGCCAGCGGAACCCCGGGCTCCTACGAGCAGTACTTC	CASGTPGSYEQYF